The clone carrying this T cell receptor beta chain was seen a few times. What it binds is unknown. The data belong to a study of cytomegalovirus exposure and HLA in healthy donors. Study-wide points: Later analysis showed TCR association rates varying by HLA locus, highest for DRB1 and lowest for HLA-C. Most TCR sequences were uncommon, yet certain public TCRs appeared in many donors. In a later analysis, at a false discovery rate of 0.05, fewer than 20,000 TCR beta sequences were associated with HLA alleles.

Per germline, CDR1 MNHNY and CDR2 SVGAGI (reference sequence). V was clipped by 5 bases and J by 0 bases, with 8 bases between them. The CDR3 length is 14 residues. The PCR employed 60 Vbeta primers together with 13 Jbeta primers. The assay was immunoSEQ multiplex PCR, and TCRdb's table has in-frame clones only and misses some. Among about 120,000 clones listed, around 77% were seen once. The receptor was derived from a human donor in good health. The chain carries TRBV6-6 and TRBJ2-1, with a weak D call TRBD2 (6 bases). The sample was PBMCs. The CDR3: CASSRDSSYNEQFF. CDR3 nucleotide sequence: TGTGCCAGCAGTAGGGACTCCTCCTACAATGAGCAGTTCTTC.